This TCR beta chain was identified during a study of early T cells in non-severe SARS-CoV-2 infection (dated by TCRdb to the early 2020s). General notes on the study: Bulk RNA from unsorted whole blood was used for TCR sequencing, so alpha and beta chains could not be paired.

On the study overall, not on this receptor specifically: VDJdb matching was skewed toward anti-spike CD8 responses, so virus-specific expansions were likely underestimated and private and CD4 specificities were missed.

Library creation used 5' RACE. Data came from a NextSeq 500. To correct for sequencing error and PCR bias, the TCR library protocol tagged individual cDNA molecules with unique molecular identifiers. Both TCR alpha and beta chains were sequenced, and tight co-correlation was observed between alpha and beta sequence abundances in each sample. As for the original processing: Decombinator V4 was used to annotate TCR sequences for V gene, J gene and CDR3. TCRs were defined as expanded if a significant change between any two time points was detected under a Poisson model with p below 0.0001. Abundances of TCRs were expressed as counts per million after normalisation to the total number of TCRs sequenced in each sample. TRAV1-2 paired with TRAJ12, TRAJ20 or TRAJ33 defined MAIT TCRs, while TRAV10 paired with TRAJ18 defined iNKT TCRs. VDJdb, accessed 1 November 2021, was searched for CMV, EBV and SARS-CoV-2 annotated TCRs, excluding TCRs annotated for multiple antigens. Clones were called with MiXCR by TCRdb after fastp trimmed the public reads at Q25, and only in-frame beta chains were retained. CDR3 protein sequences are deduplicated, and each keeps its most common genes and DNA. In this record, the V and J calls reflect TCRdb's handling and not the investigators' own analysis. The sample profile shows some 91,000 distinct CDR3 sequences; 15% of them were found once. In total, the top ten clones hold 5.5% of the sample.

A case-control design nested within a healthcare worker cohort in London, UK, was used, with weekly nasopharyngeal swab PCR tests and blood sampling performed. Healthcare workers were enrolled in the week of the UK lockdown, from 23 to 31 March 2020, and were followed every week for up to roughly 16 weeks. A few counts support this clonotype. Its specific antigen is unknown. One base away there is no much larger clone; base qualities are not given. The cysteine opens and the phenylalanine closes a CDR3 of 18 amino acids. The sequence is cut down to CDR3 DNA, 54 bases in frame from base 1. At the junction V is shortened by 4 bases and J by 5 bases, with 26 bases in between. Sequences SGHTA (CDR1) and FQGNSA (CDR2) are obtained from the germline V gene.

Rearrangement joined TRBV7-2 to TRBJ2-5, with the D call perhaps TRBD1 or TRBD2, as 5 bases match in each case. This receptor was obtained from an adult who was a healthcare worker with PCR-confirmed SARS-CoV-2 infection or an uninfected control (not recorded which). Sequenced input: whole blood. The DNA sequence is given as TGTGCCAGCAGCTCCTTGTTCAAACCAGGGTATAGGAGGGAGACCCAGTACTTC. This is translated as CASSSLFKPGYRRETQYF.